Listed here is a single T cell receptor beta chain. Its antigen is not identified. TCR beta cDNA libraries included unique molecular identifiers. When 1 to 10 million T cells were used, they gave some 520,000 cDNA molecules. TCRdb recomputed calls from the PCR reads with MiXCR, one row per CDR3 protein. The data show approximately 770,000 distinct CDR3 sequences, with approximately 44% seen just once and roughly 4.4% held by the top ten. The sample originates from a study of post-analysis software for immune sequencing data. Study information: The disease courses covered relapsing-remitting, secondary progressive and progressive-relapsing multiple sclerosis. Study results and limitations: Strong co-clustering by F measure linked samples that shared a preparation batch. Five or six TRBV segments (TRBV5-6, TRBV5-1 and TRBV20-1 among them) occurred more frequently in patients than in controls. Multiple sclerosis patients showed significantly lower normalized Chao1 diversity than controls did.

This CDR3 has 14 amino acids. V shed 3 bases and J 7 bases; nucleotides not matched to a gene: 4. The sequence came from a girl aged 5-17 years with multiple sclerosis. Sequencing was performed on blood. V gene TRBV12-3 or TRBV12-4 combines with J gene TRBJ1-5; 9 positions agree with TRBD1. This CDR3 is CASSFGQGRQPQHF. For the CDR3, the DNA is TGTGCCAGCAGTTTCGGACAGGGGCGCCAGCCCCAGCATTTT.